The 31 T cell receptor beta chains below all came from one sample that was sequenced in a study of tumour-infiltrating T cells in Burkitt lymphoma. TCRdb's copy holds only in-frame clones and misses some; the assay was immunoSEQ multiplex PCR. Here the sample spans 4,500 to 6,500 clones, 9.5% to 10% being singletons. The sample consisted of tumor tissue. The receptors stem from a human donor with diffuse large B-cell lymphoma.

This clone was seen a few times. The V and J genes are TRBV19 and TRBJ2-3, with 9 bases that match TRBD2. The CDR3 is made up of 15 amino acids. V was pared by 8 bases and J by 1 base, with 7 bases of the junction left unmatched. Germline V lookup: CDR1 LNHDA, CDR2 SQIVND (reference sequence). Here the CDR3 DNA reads TGTGCCAGTGAACCTCGGACTAGCGGCACAGATACGCAGTATTTT. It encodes CASEPRTSGTDTQYF.

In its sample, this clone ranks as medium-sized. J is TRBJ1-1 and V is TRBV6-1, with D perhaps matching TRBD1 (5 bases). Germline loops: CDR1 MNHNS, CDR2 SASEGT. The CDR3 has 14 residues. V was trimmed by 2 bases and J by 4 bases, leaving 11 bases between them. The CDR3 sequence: CASSEQGAGTEAFF. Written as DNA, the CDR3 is TGTGCCAGCAGTGAACAGGGAGCGGGCACTGAAGCTTTCTTT.

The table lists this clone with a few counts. CDR3 nucleotide sequence: TGTGCCAGCAGTGACGCGGGGGGGATGAACACTGAAGCTTTCTTT. Residues: CASSDAGGMNTEAFF. The V and J genes are TRBV6-4 and TRBJ1-1, with a possible D match to TRBD1 (5 bases). V was pared by 2 bases and J by 0 bases, with 10 bases between. This CDR3 region has 15 residues. Germline CDR1 and CDR2: MRHNA and SNTAGT.

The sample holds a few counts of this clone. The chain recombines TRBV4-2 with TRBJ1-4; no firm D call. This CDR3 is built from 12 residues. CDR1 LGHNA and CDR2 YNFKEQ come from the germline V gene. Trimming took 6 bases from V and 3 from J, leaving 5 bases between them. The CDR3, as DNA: TGTGCCAGCAGGGAGGCTAATGAAAAACTGTTTTTT. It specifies CASREANEKLFF.

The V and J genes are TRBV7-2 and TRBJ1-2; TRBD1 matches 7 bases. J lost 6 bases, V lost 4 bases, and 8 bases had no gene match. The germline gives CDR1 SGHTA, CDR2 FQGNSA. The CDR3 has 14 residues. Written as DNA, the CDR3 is TGTGCCAGCAGCTCAAGACAGGGTCGGAATGGCTACACCTTC. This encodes CASSSRQGRNGYTF.

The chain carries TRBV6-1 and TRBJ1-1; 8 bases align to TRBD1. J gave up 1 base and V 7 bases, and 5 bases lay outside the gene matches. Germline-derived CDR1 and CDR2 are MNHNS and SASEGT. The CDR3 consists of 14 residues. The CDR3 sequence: CASNSQGANTEAFF. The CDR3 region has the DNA TGTGCCAGCAACTCCCAGGGGGCGAACACTGAAGCTTTCTTT.

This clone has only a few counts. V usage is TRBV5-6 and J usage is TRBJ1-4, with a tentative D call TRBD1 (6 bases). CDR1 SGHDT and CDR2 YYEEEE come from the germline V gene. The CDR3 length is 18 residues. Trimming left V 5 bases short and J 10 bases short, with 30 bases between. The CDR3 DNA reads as TGTGCCAGCAGTTCGCGACAGGAAAATGACATTCGGCGATTAAAACTGTTTTTT. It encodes CASSSRQENDIRRLKLFF.

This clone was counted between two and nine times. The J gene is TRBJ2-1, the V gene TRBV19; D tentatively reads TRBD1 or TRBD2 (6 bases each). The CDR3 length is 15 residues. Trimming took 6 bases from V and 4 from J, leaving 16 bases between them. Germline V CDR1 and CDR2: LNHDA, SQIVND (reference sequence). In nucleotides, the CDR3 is TGTGCCAGTAGCCTTTGGGGGGCGGGATACAATGAGCAGTTCTTC. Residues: CASSLWGAGYNEQFF. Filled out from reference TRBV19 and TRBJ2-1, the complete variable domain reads DGGITQSPKYLFRKEGQNVTLSCEQNLNHDAMYWYRQDPGQGLRLIYYSQIVNDFQKGDIAEGYSVSREKKESFPLTVTSAQKNPTAFYLCASSLWGAGYNEQFFGPGTRLTVL.

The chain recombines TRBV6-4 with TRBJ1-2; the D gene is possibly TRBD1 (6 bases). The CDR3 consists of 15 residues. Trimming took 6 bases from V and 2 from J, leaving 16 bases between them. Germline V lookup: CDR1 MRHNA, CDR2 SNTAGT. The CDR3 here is CASSSYATGNYGYTF. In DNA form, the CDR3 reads TGTGCCAGCAGCAGCTACGCAACAGGGAACTATGGCTACACCTTC.

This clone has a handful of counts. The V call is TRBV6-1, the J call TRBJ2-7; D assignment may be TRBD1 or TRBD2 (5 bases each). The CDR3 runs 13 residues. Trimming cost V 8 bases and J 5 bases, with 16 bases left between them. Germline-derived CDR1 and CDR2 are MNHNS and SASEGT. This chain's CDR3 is CASRPGSFHEQYF. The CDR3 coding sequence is TGTGCCAGCCGCCCAGGGAGTTTTCACGAGCAGTACTTC.

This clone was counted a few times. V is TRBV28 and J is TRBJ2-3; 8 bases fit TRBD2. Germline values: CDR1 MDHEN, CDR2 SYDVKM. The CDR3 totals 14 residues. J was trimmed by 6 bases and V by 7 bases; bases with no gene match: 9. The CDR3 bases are TGTGCCAGCACTAGCGGGCGGATGGGGGATACGCAGTATTTT. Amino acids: CASTSGRMGDTQYF.

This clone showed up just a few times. The CDR3 DNA follows: TGTGCCAGCAGCTTTGAAGATCCGAATTCACCCCTCCACTTT. Translation: CASSFEDPNSPLHF. The chain joins TRBV7-8 to TRBJ1-6; D gene ambiguous. Trimming left V 3 bases short and J 7 bases short, with 10 bases between. The germline gives CDR1 SGHVS, CDR2 FQNEAQ. The CDR3 length is 14 residues.

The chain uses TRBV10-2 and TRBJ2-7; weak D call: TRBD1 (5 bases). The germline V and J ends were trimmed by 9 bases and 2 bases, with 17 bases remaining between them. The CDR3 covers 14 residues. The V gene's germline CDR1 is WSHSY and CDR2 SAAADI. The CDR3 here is CASQRQGKTYEQYF. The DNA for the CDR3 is TGCGCCAGTCAACGGCAGGGCAAAACCTACGAGCAGTACTTC.

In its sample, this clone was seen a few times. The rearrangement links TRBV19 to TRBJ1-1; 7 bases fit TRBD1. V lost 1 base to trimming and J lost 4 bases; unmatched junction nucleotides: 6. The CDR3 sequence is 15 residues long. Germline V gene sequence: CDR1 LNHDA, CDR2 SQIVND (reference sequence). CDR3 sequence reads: CASSIGPGGTTEAFF. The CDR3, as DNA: TGTGCCAGTAGTATAGGGCCAGGGGGTACCACTGAAGCTTTCTTT.

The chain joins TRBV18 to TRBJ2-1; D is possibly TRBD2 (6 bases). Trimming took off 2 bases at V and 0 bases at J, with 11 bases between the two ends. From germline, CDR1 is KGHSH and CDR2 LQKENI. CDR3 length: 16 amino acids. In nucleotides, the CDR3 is TGTGCCAGCTCACCAACTAGCAGTTACTCCTACAATGAGCAGTTCTTC. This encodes CASSPTSSYSYNEQFF.

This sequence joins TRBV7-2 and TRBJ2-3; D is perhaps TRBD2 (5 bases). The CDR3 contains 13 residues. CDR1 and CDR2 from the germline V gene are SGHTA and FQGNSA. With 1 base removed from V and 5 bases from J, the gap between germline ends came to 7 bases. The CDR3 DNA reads TGTGCCAGCAGCTTAGGAGGGCGAGATACGCAGTATTTT. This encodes CASSLGGRDTQYF.

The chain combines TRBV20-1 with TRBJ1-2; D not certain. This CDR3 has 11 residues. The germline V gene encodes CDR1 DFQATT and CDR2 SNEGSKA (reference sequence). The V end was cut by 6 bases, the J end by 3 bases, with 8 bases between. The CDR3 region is CSAGLYYGYTF. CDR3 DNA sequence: TGCAGTGCCGGACTTTACTATGGCTACACCTTC.

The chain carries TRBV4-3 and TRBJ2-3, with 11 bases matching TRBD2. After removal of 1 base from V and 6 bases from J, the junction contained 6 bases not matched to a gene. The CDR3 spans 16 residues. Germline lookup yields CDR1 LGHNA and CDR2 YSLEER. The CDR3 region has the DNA TGCGCCAGCAGCCAAGTTATTAGCGGGGGGGGTGATACGCAGTATTTT. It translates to CASSQVISGGGDTQYF.

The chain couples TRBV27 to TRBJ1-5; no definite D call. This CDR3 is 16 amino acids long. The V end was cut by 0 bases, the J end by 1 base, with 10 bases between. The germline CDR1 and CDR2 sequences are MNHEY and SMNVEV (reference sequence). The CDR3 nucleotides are TGTGCCAGCAGTTTATCTCCCGGGATAAGCAATCAGCCCCAGCATTTT. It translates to CASSLSPGISNQPQHF.

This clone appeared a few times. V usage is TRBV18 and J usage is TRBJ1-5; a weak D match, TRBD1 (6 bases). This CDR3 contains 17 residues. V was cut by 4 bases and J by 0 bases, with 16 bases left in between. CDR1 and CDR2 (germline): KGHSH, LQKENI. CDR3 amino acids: CASSLTDSPYSNQPQHF. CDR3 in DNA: TGTGCCAGCTCACTCACGGACAGTCCTTATAGCAATCAGCCCCAGCATTTT.

In DNA, the CDR3 is TGTGCCAGCAGCTGGGGGTGGGGAGCAGAGACCCAGTACTTC. Protein: CASSWGWGAETQYF. This chain joins TRBV5-5 and TRBJ2-5; either TRBD1 or TRBD2 may supply D (5 bases each). CDR1 and CDR2 (germline): SGHKS, YYEKEE (reference sequence). This CDR3 spans 14 amino acids. The V end was cut by 3 bases, the J end by 4 bases, with 13 bases between.

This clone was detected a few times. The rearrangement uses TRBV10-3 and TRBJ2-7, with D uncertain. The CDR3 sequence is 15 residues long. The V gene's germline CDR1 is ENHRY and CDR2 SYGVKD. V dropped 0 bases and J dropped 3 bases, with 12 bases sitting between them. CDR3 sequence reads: CAISESGIKYYEQYF. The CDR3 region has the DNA TGTGCCATCAGTGAGTCGGGAATTAAGTACTACGAGCAGTACTTC.

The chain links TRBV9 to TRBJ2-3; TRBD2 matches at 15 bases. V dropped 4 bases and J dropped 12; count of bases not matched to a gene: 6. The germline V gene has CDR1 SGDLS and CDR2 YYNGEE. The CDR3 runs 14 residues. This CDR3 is CASSWTSGGGVQYF. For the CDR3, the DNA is TGTGCCAGCAGCTGGACTAGCGGGGGGGGTGTTCAGTATTTT.

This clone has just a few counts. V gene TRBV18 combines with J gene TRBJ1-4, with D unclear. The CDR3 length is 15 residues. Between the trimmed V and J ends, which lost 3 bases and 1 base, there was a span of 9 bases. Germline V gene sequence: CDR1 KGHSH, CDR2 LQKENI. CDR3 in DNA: TGTGCCAGCTCACCTACAGACGGAACTAATGAAAAACTGTTTTTT. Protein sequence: CASSPTDGTNEKLFF.

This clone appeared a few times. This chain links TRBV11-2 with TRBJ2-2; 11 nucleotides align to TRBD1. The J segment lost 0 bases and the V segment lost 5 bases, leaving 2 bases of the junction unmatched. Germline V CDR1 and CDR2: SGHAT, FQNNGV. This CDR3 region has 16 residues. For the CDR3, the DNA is TGTGCCAGCAGCCAGGGACAGGGGGCGAACACCGGGGAGCTGTTTTTT. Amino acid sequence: CASSQGQGANTGELFF.

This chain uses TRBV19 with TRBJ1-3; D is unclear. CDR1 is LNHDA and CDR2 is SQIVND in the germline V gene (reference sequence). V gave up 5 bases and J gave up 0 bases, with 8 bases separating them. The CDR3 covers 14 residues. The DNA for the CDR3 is TGTGCCAGTAGTCGACCTAGCTCTGGAAACACCATATATTTT. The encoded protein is CASSRPSSGNTIYF.

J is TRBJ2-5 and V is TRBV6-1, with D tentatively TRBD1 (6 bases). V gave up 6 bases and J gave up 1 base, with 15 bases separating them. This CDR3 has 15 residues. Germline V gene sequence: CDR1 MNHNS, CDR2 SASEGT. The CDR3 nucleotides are TGTGCCAGCAGCCTCAGACAGGCCGCCCAAGAGACCCAGTACTTC. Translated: CASSLRQAAQETQYF.

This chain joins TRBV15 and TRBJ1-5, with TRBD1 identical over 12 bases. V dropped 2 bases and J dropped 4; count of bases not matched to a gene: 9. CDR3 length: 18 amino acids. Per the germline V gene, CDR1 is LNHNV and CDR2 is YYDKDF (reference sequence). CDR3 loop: CATSRTLTGQGANQPQHF. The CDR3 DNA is TGTGCCACCAGCAGAACTTTGACGGGACAGGGGGCAAATCAGCCCCAGCATTTT. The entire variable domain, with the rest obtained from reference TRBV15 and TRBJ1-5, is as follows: DAMVIQNPRYQVTQFGKPVTLSCSQTLNHNVMYWYQQKSSQAPKLLFHYYDKDFNNEADTPDNFQSRRPNTSFCFLDIRSPGLGDTAMYLCATSRTLTGQGANQPQHFGDGTRLSIL.

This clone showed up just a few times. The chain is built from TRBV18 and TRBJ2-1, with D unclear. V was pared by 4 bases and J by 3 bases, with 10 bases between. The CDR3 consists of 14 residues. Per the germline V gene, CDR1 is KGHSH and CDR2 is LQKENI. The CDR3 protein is CASSQLDLYNEQFF. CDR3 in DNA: TGTGCCAGCTCACAACTGGACCTCTACAATGAGCAGTTCTTC.

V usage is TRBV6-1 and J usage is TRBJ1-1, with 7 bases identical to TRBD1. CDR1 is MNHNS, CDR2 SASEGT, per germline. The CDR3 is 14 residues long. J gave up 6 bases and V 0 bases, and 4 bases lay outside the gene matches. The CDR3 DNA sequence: TGTGCCAGCAGTGAAGCTGGAGGGGGCGCTGAAGCTTTCTTT. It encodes CASSEAGGGAEAFF.

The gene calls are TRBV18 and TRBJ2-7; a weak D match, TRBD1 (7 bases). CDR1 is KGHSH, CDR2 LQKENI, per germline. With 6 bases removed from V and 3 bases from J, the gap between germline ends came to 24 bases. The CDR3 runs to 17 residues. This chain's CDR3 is CASSLSIQGRLLYEQYF. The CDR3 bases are TGTGCCAGCTCCCTCTCGATACAGGGGAGGTTACTCTACGAGCAGTACTTC.